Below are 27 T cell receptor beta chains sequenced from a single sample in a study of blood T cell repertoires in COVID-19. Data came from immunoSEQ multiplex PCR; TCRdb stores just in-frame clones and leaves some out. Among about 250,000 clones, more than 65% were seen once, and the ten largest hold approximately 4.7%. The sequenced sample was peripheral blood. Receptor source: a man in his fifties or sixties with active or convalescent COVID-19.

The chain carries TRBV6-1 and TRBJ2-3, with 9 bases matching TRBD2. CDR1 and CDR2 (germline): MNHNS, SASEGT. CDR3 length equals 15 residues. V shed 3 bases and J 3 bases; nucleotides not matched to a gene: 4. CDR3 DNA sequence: TGTGCCAGCAGTGACAGGCGGGGGGGAACAGATACGCAGTATTTT. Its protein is CASSDRRGGTDTQYF.

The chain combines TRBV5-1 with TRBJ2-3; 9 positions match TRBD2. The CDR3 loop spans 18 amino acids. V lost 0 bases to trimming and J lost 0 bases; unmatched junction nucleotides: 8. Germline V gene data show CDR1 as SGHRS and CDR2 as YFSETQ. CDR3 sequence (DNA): TGCGCCAGCAGCTTGGGTAGCGGGGGAGGTACTAGCACAGATACGCAGTATTTT. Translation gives CASSLGSGGGTSTDTQYF.

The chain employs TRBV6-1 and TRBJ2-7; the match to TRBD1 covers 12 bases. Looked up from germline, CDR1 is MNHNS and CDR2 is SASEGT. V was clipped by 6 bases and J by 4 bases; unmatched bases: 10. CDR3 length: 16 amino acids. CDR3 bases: TGTGCCAGCAGGGAAACCGGGACAGGGGGCTGGTACGAGCAGTACTTC. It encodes CASRETGTGGWYEQYF.

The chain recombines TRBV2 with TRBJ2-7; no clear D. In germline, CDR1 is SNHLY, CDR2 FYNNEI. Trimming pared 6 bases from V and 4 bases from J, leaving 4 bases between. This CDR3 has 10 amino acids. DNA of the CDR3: TGTGCCAGCAGACGGTACGAGCAGTACTTC. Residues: CASRRYEQYF. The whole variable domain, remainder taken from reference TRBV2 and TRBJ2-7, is EPEVTQTPSHQVTQMGQEVILRCVPISNHLYFYWYRQILGQKVEFLVSFYNNEISEKSEIFDDQFSVERPDGSNFTLKIRSTKLEDSAMYFCASRRYEQYFGPGTRLTVT.

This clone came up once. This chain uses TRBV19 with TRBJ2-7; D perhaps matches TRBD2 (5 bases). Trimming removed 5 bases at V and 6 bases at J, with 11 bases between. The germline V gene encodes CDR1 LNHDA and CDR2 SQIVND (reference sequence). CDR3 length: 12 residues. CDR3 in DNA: TGTGCCAGTAGTGAGGACTTCCTCGAGCAGTACTTC. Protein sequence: CASSEDFLEQYF.

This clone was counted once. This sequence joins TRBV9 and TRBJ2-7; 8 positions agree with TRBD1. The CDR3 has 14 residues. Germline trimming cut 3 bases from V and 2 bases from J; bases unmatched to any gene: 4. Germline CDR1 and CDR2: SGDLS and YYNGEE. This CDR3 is CASSATGAPYEQYF. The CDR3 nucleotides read TGTGCCAGCAGCGCGACAGGGGCCCCCTACGAGCAGTACTTC.

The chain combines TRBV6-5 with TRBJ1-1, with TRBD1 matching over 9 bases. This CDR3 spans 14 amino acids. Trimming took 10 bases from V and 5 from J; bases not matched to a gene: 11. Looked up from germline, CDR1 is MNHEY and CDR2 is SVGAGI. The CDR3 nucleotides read TGTGCCACTACGACAGGGGGTTTGGGAACTGAAGCTTTCTTT. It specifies CATTTGGLGTEAFF.

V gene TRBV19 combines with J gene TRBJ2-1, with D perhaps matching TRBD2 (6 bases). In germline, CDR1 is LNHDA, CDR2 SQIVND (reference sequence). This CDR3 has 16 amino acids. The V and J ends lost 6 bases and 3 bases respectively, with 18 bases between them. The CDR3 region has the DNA TGTGCCAGTAGCATCCCCGGGGGATTTCTCTACAATGAGCAGTTCTTC. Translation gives CASSIPGGFLYNEQFF.

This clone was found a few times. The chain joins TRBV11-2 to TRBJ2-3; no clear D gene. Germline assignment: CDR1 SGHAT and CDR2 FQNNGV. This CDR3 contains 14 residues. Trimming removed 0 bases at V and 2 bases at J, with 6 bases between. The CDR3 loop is CASSLDQVTDTQYF. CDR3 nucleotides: TGTGCCAGCAGCTTAGATCAGGTCACAGATACGCAGTATTTT.

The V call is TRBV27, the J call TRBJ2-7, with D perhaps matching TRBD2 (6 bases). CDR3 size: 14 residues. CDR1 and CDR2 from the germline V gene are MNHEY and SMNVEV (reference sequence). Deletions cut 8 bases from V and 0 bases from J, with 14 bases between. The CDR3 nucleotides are TGTGCCAGCGCGGGGCAGCTGAGCTCCTACGAGCAGTACTTC. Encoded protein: CASAGQLSSYEQYF.

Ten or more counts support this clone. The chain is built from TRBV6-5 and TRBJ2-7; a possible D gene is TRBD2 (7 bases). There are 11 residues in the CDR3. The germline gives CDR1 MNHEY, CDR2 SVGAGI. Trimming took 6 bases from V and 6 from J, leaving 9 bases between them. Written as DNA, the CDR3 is TGTGCCAGCAGGAGGGGGGGCGAGCAGTACTTC. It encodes CASRRGGEQYF.

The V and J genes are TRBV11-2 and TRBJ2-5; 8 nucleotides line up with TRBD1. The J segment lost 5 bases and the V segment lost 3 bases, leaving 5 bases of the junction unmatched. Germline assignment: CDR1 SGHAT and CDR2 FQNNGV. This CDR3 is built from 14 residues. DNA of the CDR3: TGTGCCAGCAGCTTTCCAGGGGGCGTGGAGACCCAGTACTTC. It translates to CASSFPGGVETQYF.

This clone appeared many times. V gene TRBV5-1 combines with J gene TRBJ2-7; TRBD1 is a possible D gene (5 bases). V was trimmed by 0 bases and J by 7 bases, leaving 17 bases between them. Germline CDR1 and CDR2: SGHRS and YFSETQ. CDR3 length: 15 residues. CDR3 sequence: CASSLAIGAGGEQYF. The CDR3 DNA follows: TGCGCCAGCAGCTTGGCCATAGGGGCCGGTGGGGAGCAGTACTTC.

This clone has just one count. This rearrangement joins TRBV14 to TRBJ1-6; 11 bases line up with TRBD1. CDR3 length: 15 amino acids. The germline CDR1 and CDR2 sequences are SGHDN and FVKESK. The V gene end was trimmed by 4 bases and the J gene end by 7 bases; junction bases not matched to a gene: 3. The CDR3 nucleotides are TGTGCCAGCAGCCGGACAGGGGGCAAGAATTCACCCCTCCACTTT. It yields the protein CASSRTGGKNSPLHF. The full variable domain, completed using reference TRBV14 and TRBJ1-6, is EAGVTQFPSHSVIEKGQTVTLRCDPISGHDNLYWYRRVMGKEIKFLLHFVKESKQDESGMPNNRFLAERTGGTYSTLKVQPAELEDSGVYFCASSRTGGKNSPLHFGNGTRLTVT.

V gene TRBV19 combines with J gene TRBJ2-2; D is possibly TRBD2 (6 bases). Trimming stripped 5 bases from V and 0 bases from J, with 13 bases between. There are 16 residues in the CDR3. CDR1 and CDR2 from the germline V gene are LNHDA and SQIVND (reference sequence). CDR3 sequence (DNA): TGTGCCAGTAGTTACTGGGGGACTGCGAACACCGGGGAGCTGTTTTTT. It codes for CASSYWGTANTGELFF.

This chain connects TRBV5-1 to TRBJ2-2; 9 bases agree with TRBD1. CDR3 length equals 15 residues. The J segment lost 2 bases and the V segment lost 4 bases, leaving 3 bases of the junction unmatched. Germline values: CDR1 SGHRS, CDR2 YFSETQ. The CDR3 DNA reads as TGCGCCAGCAGCACGACAGGGGGAAACACCGGGGAGCTGTTTTTT. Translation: CASSTTGGNTGELFF.

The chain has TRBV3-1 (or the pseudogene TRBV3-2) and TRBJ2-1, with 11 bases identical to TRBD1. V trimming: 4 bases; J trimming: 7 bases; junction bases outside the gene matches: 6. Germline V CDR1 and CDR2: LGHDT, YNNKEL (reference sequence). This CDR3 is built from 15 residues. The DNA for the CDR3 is TGTGCCAGCAGCCTAGGACAGGGGGCTGGAAATGAGCAGTTCTTC. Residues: CASSLGQGAGNEQFF.

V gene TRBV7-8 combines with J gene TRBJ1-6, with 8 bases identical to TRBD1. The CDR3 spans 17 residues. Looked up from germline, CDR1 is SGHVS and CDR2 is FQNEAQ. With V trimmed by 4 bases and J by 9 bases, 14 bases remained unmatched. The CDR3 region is CASSSRVSGQGRSPLHF. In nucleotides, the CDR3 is TGTGCCAGCAGCTCCCGAGTATCTGGACAGGGTCGTTCACCCCTCCACTTT.

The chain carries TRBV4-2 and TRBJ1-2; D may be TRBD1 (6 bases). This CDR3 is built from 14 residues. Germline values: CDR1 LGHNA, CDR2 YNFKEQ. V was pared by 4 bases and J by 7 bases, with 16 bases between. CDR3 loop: CASSRRQARLGYTF. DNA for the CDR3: TGTGCCAGCAGCCGGCGACAGGCACGGCTTGGCTACACCTTC.

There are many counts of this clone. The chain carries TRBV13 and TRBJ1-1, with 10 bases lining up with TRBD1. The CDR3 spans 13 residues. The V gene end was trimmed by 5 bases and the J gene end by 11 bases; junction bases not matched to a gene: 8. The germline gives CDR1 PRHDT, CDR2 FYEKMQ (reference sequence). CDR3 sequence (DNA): TGTGCCAGCAGCGCCGACAGGGGGCGGAATGCTTTCTTT. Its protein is CASSADRGRNAFF.

CDR3 in amino acids: CASSLAADKNTEAFF. The DNA for the CDR3 is TGTGCCAGCAGCTTAGCGGCAGATAAGAACACTGAAGCTTTCTTT. V and J are TRBV7-6 and TRBJ1-1, with D uncertain. Trimming pared 0 bases from V and 1 base from J, leaving 9 bases between. CDR3 length: 15 residues. CDR1 SGHVS and CDR2 FNYEAQ come from the germline V gene.

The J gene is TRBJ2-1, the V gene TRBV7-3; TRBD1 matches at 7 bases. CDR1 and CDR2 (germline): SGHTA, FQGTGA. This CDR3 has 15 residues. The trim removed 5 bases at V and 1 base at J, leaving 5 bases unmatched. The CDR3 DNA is TGTGCCAGCAGCCAACCAGGGGGATCCTACAATGAGCAGTTCTTC. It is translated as CASSQPGGSYNEQFF.

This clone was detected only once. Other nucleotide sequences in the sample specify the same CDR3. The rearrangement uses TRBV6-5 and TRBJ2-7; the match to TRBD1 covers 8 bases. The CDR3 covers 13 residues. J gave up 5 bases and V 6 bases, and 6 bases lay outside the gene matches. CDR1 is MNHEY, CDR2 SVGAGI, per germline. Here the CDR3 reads CASRPTGVHEQYF. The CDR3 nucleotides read TGTGCCAGCAGGCCGACAGGGGTTCACGAGCAGTACTTC.

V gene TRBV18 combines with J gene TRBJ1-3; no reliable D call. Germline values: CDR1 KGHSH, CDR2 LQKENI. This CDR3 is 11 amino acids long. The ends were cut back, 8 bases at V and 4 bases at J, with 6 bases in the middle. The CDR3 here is CASPEGNTIYF. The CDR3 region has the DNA TGTGCCAGCCCGGAGGGAAACACCATATATTTT.

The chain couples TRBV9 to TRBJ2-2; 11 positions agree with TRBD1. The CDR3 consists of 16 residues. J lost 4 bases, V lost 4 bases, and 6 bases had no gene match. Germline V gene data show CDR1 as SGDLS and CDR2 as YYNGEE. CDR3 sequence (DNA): TGTGCCAGCAGCCTCTACGGGACAGGGGGCACCGGGGAGCTGTTTTTT. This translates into CASSLYGTGGTGELFF. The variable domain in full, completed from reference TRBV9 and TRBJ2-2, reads DSGVTQTPKHLITATGQRVTLRCSPRSGDLSVYWYQQSLDQGLQFLIQYYNGEERAKGNILERFSAQQFPDLHSELNLSSLELGDSALYFCASSLYGTGGTGELFFGEGSRLTVL.

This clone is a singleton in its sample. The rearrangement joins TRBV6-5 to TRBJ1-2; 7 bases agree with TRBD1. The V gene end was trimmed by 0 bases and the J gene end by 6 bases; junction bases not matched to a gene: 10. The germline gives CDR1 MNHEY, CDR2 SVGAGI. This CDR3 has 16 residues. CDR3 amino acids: CASSYSAGGGLDGYTF. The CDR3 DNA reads TGTGCCAGCAGTTACTCTGCCGGAGGGGGCCTGGATGGCTACACCTTC.

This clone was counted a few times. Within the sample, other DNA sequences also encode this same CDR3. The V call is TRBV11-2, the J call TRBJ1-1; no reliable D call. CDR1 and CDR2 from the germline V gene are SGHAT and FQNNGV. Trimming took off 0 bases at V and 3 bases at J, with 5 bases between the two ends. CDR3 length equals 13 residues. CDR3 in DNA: TGTGCCAGCAGCTTAGACCGGGACACTGAAGCTTTCTTT. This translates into CASSLDRDTEAFF.